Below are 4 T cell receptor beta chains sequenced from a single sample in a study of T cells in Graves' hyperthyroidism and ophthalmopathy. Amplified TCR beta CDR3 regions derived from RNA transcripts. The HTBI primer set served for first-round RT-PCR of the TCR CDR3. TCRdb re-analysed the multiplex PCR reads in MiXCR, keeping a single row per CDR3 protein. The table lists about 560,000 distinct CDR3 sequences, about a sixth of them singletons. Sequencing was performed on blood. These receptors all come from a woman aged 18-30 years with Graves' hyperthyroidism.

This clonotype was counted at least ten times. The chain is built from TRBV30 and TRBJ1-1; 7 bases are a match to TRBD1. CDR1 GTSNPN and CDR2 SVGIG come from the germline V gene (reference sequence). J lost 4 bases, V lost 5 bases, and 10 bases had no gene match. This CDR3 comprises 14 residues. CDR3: CAWGRQGWGTEAFF. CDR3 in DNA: TGTGCCTGGGGAAGACAGGGCTGGGGCACTGAAGCTTTCTTT.

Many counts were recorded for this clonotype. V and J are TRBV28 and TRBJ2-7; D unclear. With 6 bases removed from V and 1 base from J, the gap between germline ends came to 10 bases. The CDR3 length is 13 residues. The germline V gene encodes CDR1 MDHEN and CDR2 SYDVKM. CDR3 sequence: CASSLYRSYEQYF. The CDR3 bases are TGTGCCAGCAGCCTCTACAGATCCTACGAGCAGTACTTC.

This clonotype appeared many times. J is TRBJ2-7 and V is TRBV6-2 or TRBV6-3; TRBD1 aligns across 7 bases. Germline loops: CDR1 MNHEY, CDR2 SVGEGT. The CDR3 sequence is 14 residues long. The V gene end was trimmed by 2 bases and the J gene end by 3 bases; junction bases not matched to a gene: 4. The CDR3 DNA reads TGTGCCAGCAGTTACCCCGGGACAGTCTACGAGCAGTACTTC. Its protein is CASSYPGTVYEQYF.

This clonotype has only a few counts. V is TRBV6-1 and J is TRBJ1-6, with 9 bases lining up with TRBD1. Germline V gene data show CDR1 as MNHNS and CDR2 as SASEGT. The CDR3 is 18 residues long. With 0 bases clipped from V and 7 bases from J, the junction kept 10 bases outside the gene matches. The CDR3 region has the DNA TGTGCCAGCAGTGAAGCCGACCAACAGGGGGCAAGGAATTCACCCCTCCACTTT. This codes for CASSEADQQGARNSPLHF.